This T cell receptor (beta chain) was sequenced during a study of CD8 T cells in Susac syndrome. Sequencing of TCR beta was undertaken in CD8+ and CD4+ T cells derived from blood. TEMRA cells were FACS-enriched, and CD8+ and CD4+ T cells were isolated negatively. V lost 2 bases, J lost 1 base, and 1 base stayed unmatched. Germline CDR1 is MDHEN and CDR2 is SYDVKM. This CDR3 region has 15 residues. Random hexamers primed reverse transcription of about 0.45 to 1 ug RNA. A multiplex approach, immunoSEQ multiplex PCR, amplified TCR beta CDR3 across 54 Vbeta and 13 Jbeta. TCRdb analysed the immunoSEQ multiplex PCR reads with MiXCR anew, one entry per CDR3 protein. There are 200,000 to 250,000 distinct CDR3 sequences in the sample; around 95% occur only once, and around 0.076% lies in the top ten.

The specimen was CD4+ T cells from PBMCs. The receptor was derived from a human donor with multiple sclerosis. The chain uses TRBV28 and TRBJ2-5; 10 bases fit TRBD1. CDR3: CASSLGTGAQETQYF. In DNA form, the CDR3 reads TGTGCCAGCAGTTTAGGGACAGGGGCCCAAGAGACCCAGTACTTC.